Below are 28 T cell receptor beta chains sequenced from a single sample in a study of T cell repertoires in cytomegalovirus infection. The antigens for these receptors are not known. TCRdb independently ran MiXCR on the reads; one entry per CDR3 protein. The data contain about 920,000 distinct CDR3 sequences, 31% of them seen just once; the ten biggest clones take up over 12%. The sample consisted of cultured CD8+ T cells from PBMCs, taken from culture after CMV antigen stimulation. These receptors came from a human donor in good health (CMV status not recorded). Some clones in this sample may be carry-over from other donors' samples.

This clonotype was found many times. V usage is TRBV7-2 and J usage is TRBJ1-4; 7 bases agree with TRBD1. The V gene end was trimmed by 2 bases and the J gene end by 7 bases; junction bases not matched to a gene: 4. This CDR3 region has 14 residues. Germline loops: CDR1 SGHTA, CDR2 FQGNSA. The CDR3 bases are TGTGCCAGCAGCTTAAACAGGGGAGGTGAAAAACTGTTTTTT. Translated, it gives CASSLNRGGEKLFF.

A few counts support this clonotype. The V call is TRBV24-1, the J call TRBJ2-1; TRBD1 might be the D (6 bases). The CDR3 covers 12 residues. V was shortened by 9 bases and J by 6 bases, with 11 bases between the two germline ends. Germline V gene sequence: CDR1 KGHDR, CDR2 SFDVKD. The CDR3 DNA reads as TGTGCCACCTCGGACAGTTTCAATGAGCAGTTCTTC. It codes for CATSDSFNEQFF.

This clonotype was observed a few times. The DNA of the CDR3 is TGTGCCAGCGTGGGTCAGGGCGGCACTGAAGCTTTCTTT. Translation gives CASVGQGGTEAFF. J is TRBJ1-1 and V is TRBV27; D is perhaps TRBD1 (5 bases). The CDR3 covers 13 residues. V lost 8 bases, J lost 4 bases, and 14 bases lay in between. Germline CDR1 MNHEY, CDR2 SMNVEV (reference sequence).

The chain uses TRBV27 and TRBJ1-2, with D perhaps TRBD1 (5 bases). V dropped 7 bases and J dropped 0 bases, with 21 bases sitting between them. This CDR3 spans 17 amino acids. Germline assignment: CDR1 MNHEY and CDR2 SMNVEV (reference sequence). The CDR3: CASTHSVGDRTNYGYTF. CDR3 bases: TGTGCCAGCACTCACTCCGTCGGGGACCGAACTAACTATGGCTACACCTTC.

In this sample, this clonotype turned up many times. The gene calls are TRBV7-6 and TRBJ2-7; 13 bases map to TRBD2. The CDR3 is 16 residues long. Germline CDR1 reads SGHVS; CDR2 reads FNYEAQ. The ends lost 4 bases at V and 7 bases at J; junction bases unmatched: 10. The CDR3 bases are TGTGCCAGCAGCTCGTTACTAGCGGGGGGGCCGGAGGAGCAGTACTTC. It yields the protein CASSSLLAGGPEEQYF.

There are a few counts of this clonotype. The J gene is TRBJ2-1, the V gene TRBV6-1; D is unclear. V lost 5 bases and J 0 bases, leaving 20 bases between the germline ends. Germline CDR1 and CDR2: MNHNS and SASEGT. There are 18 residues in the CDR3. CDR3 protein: CASSYTPLLTSSYNEQFF. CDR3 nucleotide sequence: TGTGCCAGCAGTTACACCCCGCTTCTCACAAGCTCCTACAATGAGCAGTTCTTC.

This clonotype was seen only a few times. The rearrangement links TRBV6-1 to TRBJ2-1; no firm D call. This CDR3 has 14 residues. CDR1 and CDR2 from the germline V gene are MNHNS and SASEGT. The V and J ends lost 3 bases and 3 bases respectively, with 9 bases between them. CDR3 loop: CASSDHNNYNEQFF. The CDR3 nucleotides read TGTGCCAGCAGTGACCACAACAACTACAATGAGCAGTTCTTC.

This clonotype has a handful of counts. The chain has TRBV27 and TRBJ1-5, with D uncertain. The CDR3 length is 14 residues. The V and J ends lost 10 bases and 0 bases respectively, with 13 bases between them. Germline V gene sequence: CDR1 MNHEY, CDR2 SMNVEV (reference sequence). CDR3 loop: CATRKLDSNQPQHF. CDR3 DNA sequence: TGTGCCACCAGGAAGCTAGATAGCAATCAGCCCCAGCATTTT.

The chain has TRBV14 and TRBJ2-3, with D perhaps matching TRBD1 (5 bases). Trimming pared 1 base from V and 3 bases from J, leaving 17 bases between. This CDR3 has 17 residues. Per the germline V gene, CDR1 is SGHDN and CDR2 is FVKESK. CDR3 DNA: TGTGCCAGCAGCCAAGTTCGCGCAGGGATACTGACAGATACGCAGTATTTT. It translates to CASSQVRAGILTDTQYF. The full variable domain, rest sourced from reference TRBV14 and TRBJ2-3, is EAGVTQFPSHSVIEKGQTVTLRCDPISGHDNLYWYRRVMGKEIKFLLHFVKESKQDESGMPNNRFLAERTGGTYSTLKVQPAELEDSGVYFCASSQVRAGILTDTQYFGPGTRLTVL.

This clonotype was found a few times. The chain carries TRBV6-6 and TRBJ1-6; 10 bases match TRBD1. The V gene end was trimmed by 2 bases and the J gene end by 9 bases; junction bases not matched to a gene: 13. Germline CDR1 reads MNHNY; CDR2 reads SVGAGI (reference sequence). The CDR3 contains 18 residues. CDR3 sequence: CASSYPPGTGDRISPLHF. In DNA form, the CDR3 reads TGTGCCAGCAGTTACCCGCCCGGGACAGGGGACCGAATTTCACCCCTCCACTTT.

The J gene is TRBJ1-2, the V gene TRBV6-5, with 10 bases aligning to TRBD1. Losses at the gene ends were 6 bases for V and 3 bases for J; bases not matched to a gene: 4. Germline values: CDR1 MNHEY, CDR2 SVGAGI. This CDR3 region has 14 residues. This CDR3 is CASRTGGAYYGYTF. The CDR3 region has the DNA TGTGCCAGCAGGACAGGGGGCGCATACTATGGCTACACCTTC.

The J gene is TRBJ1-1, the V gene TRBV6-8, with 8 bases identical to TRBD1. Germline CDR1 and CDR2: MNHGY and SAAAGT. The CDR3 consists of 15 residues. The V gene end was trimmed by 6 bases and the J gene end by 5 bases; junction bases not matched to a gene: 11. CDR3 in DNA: TGTGCCAGCAGCCCATACCCAGGGGGCGATACTGAAGCTTTCTTT. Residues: CASSPYPGGDTEAFF.

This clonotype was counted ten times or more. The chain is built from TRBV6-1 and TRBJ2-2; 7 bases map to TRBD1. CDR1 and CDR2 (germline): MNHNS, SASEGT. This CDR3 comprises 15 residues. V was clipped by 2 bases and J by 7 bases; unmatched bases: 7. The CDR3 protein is CASSEHKTGIGELFF. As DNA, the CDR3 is TGTGCCAGCAGTGAACATAAGACAGGGATCGGGGAGCTGTTTTTT.

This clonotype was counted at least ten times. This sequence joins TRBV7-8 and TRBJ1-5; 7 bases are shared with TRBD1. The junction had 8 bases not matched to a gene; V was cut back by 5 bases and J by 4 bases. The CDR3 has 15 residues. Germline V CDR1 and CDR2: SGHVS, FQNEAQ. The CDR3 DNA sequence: TGTGCCAGCAGCCTACTCGGGACAGCTAATCAGCCCCAGCATTTT. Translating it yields CASSLLGTANQPQHF.

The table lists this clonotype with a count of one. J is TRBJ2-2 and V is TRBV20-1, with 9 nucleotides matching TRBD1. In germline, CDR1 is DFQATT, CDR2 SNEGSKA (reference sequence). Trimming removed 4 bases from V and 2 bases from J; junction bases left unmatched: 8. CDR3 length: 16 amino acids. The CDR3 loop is CSANITGQGNTGELFF. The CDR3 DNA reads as TGCAGTGCTAACATAACGGGACAGGGCAACACCGGGGAGCTGTTTTTT.

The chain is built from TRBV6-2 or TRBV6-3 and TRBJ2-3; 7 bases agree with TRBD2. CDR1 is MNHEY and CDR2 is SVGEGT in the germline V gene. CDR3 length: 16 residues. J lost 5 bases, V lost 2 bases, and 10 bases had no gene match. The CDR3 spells CASSYDETAGRDTQYF. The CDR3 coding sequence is TGTGCCAGCAGTTACGATGAGACAGCGGGGAGAGATACGCAGTATTTT.

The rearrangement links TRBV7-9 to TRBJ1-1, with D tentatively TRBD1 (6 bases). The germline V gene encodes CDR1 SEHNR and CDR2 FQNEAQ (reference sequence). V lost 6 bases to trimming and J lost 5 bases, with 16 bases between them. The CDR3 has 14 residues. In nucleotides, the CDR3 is TGTGCCAGCAGGGAGAACACAGGGAGGACTGAAGCTTTCTTT. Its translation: CASRENTGRTEAFF. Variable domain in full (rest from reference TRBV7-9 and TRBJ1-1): DTGVSQNPRHKITKRGQNVTFRCDPISEHNRLYWYRQTLGQGPEFLTYFQNEAQLEKSRLLSDRFSAERPKGSFSTLEIQRTEQGDSAMYLCASRENTGRTEAFFGQGTRLTVV.

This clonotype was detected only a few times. CDR3 loop: CASSDRDSPKNIQYF. The CDR3 DNA reads as TGTGCCAGCAGCGATAGGGACAGTCCGAAAAACATTCAGTACTTC. The genes are TRBV7-9 and TRBJ2-4; 7 bases align to TRBD1. Germline V gene sequence: CDR1 SEHNR, CDR2 FQNEAQ (reference sequence). J was trimmed by 4 bases and V by 5 bases; bases with no gene match: 8. The CDR3 contains 15 residues.

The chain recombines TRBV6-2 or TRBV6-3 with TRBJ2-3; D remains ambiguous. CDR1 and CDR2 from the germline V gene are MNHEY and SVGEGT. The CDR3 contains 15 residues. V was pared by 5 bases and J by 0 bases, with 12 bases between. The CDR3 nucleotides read TGTGCCAGCAGTATCCCATGGCCTAGCACAGATACGCAGTATTTT. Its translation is CASSIPWPSTDTQYF.

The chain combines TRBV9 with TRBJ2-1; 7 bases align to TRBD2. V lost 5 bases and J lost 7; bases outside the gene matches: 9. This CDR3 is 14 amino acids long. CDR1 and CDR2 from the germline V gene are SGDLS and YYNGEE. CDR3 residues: CASRSGDLENEQFF. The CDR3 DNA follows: TGTGCCAGCAGAAGCGGGGACCTCGAGAATGAGCAGTTCTTC.

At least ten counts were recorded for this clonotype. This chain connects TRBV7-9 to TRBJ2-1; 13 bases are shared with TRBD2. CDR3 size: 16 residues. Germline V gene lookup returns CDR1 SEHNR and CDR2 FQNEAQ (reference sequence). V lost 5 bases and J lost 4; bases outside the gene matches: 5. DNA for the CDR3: TGTGCCAGCAGCCCCCGGACTAGCGGGGGTTACAATGAGCAGTTCTTC. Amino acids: CASSPRTSGGYNEQFF. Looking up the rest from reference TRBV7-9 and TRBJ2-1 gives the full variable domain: DTGVSQNPRHKITKRGQNVTFRCDPISEHNRLYWYRQTLGQGPEFLTYFQNEAQLEKSRLLSDRFSAERPKGSFSTLEIQRTEQGDSAMYLCASSPRTSGGYNEQFFGPGTRLTVL.

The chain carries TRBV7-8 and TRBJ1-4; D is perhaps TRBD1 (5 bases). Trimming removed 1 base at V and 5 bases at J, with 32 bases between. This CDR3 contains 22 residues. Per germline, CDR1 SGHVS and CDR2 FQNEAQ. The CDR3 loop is CASSLDSLPRGSEGVLNEKLFF. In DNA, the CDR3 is TGTGCCAGCAGCTTAGATAGCCTTCCCCGGGGCTCGGAGGGTGTATTGAATGAAAAACTGTTTTTT.

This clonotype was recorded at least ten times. The CDR3 DNA reads TGTGCCAGCAGCTTAGCGCCTCAGGGGTACGAGCAGTACGTC. This translates into CASSLAPQGYEQYV. The V and J genes are TRBV7-2 and TRBJ2-7, with D perhaps TRBD1 (6 bases). V shed 0 bases and J shed 4 bases, with 10 bases lying between them. Germline V gene data show CDR1 as SGHTA and CDR2 as FQGNSA. The CDR3 consists of 14 residues.

CDR3 in DNA: TGTGCCAGCAGCCCATTTCGGGGGGCCGACGAGCAGTACTTC. It is translated as CASSPFRGADEQYF. The chain links TRBV12-3 or TRBV12-4 to TRBJ2-7, with a possible D match to TRBD2 (7 bases). The CDR3 sequence is 14 residues long. Trimming took off 6 bases at V and 5 bases at J, with 17 bases between the two ends.

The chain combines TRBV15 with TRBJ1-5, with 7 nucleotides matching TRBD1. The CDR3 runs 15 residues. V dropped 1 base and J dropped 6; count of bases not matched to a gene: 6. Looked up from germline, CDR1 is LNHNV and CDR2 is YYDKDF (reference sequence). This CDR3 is CATSRVETGFQPQHF. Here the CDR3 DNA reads TGTGCCACCAGCAGAGTTGAGACAGGGTTTCAGCCCCAGCATTTT.

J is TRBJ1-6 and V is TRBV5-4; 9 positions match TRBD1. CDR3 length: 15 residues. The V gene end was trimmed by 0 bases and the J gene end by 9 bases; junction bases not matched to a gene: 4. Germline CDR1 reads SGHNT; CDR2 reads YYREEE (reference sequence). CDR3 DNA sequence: TGTGCCAGCAGCTTGGGACAGGGGGTAGGTTCACCCCTCCACTTT. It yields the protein CASSLGQGVGSPLHF.

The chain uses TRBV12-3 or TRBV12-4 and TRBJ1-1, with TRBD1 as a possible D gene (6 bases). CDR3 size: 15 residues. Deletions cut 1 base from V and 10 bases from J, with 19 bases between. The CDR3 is CASSLGFRGFNVAFF. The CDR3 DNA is TGTGCCAGCAGTTTAGGGTTCAGGGGCTTTAACGTAGCTTTCTTT.

The CDR3 here is CASSIPGLTEAFF. Here the CDR3 DNA reads TGTGCCAGTAGTATTCCCGGGTTGACTGAAGCTTTCTTT. This chain uses TRBV19 with TRBJ1-1, with D unresolved. Germline loops: CDR1 LNHDA, CDR2 SQIVND (reference sequence). Trimming took off 3 bases at V and 5 bases at J, with 10 bases between the two ends. This CDR3 has 13 residues.